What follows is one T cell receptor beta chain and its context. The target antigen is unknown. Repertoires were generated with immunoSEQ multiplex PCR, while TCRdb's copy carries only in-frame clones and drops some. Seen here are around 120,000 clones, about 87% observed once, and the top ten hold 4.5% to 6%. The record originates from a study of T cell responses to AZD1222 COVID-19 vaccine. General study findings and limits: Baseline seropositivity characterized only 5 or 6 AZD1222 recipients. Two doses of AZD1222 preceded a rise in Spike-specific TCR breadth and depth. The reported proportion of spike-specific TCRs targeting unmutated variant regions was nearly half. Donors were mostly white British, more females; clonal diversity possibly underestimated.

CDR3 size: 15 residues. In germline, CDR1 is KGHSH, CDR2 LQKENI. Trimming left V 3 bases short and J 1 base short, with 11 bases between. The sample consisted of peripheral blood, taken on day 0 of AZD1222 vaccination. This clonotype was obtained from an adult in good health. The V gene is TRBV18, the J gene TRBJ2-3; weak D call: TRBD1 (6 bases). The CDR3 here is CASSPQGMGTDTQYF. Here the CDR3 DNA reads TGTGCCAGCTCACCCCAGGGGATGGGCACAGATACGCAGTATTTT.